This T cell receptor beta chain stems from a study of blood T cells in healthy people across ages. About the study: Template switching recovered approximately one barcoded beta molecule for every two T cells.

The CDR3 runs to 12 residues. Trimming shortened V by 4 bases and J by 3 bases, and 7 bases separated the two germline ends. Germline loops: CDR1 DFQATT, CDR2 SNEGSKA (reference sequence). Together with a sample-barcoded 5' primer, a J-beta primer mix was included in a second PCR lasting roughly 6 to 12 cycles. TCRdb reprocessed the 5' RACE reads with MiXCR, giving one entry per CDR3 protein. Of some 640,000 distinct CDR3 sequences detected, approximately 50% appear once; the ten largest clones hold 25% to 35%. Sequences were obtained from blood. This TCR came from a woman aged 55-69 years in good health. This chain links TRBV20-1 with TRBJ2-1; D is uncertain. The CDR3 DNA reads TGCAGTGCTACTAAATACTACAATGAGCAGTTCTTC. Amino acids: CSATKYYNEQFF.